The 18 T cell receptor beta chains below come from one sample, sequenced in a study of OX40 agonist ivuxolimab in advanced cancers. The protocol was immunoSEQ multiplex PCR, while the TCRdb copy is restricted to in-frame clones and leaves out a portion. The profile shows 71,000 or so clones, roughly 86% of them singletons. This sample comprised CD4+ or CD8+ T cells sorted from blood, obtained in a trial of the OX40 agonist ivuxolimab. The receptors here all came from an adult with an advanced solid tumor such as melanoma, head and neck, liver or kidney cancer.

The J gene is TRBJ2-6, the V gene TRBV4-2, with D possibly matching TRBD1 (6 bases). The CDR3 consists of 17 residues. Trimming pared 0 bases from V and 2 bases from J, leaving 11 bases between. The germline CDR1 and CDR2 sequences are LGHNA and YNFKEQ. CDR3 coding DNA: TGTGCCAGCAGCCAAGATCTGGGGGCAACTGGGGCCAACGTCCTGACTTTC. It is translated as CASSQDLGATGANVLTF.

The J gene is TRBJ1-2, the V gene TRBV30; a possible D gene is TRBD1 (5 bases). Trimming cost V 2 bases and J 7 bases, with 14 bases left between them. Looked up from germline, CDR1 is GTSNPN and CDR2 is SVGIG (reference sequence). The CDR3 is 13 residues long. CDR3 DNA: TGTGCCTGGAGTCGAGGGACCGACGGTGGCTACACCTTC. This translates into CAWSRGTDGGYTF. The whole variable domain, filled in from reference TRBV30 and TRBJ1-2, reads SQTIHQWPATLVQPVGSPLSLECTVEGTSNPNLYWYRQAAGRGLQLLFYSVGIGQISSEVPQNLSASRPQDRQFILSSKKLLLSDSGFYLCAWSRGTDGGYTFGSGTRLTVV.

The J gene is TRBJ1-4, the V gene TRBV11-2; D may be TRBD1 (5 bases). Germline V CDR1 and CDR2: SGHAT, FQNNGV. V was clipped by 5 bases and J by 4 bases, with 11 bases between them. CDR3 length: 14 residues. The CDR3 spells CASSRDVFNEKLFF. CDR3 DNA: TGTGCCAGCAGCCGGGACGTTTTTAATGAAAAACTGTTTTTT.

This chain uses TRBV5-4 with TRBJ1-2, with 8 bases lining up with TRBD1. The germline gives CDR1 SGHNT, CDR2 YYREEE (reference sequence). The CDR3 has 15 residues. V shed 4 bases and J 1 base; nucleotides not matched to a gene: 6. The CDR3 DNA reads as TGTGCCAGCAGCATCCGGGACAGGCATAACTATGGCTACACCTTC. The encoded protein is CASSIRDRHNYGYTF.

The count of this clone is one. V gene TRBV6-1 combines with J gene TRBJ2-1; 11 nucleotides match TRBD1. This CDR3 has 16 residues. The ends lost 4 bases at V and 4 bases at J; junction bases unmatched: 6. Germline values: CDR1 MNHNS, CDR2 SASEGT. The CDR3 sequence: CASSASGQGVYNEQFF. For the CDR3, the DNA is TGTGCCAGCAGTGCATCGGGACAGGGGGTATACAATGAGCAGTTCTTC.

This chain links TRBV18 with TRBJ1-1, with no clear D. V was pared by 4 bases and J by 1 base, with 4 bases between. Germline values: CDR1 KGHSH, CDR2 LQKENI. This CDR3 spans 12 amino acids. The CDR3 coding sequence is TGTGCCAGCTCACGGGGGAACACTGAAGCTTTCTTT. It translates to CASSRGNTEAFF.

The rearrangement links TRBV30 to TRBJ2-7; the D gene is possibly TRBD2 (6 bases). CDR3 size: 13 residues. Germline V gene data show CDR1 as GTSNPN and CDR2 as SVGIG (reference sequence). V gave up 2 bases and J gave up 4 bases, with 12 bases separating them. This CDR3 reads CAWSNGGTYEQYF. The CDR3 coding sequence is TGTGCCTGGAGTAATGGCGGGACGTACGAGCAGTACTTC. Drawing the rest from reference TRBV30 and TRBJ2-7, the complete variable domain is SQTIHQWPATLVQPVGSPLSLECTVEGTSNPNLYWYRQAAGRGLQLLFYSVGIGQISSEVPQNLSASRPQDRQFILSSKKLLLSDSGFYLCAWSNGGTYEQYFGPGTRLTVT.

The chain combines TRBV29-1 with TRBJ2-1; 9 bases match TRBD1. CDR1 is SQVTM and CDR2 is ANQGSEA in the germline V gene. The CDR3 is made up of 14 amino acids. The V segment lost 4 bases and the J segment 5 bases; nucleotides outside the gene matches: 6. CDR3 nucleotides: TGCAGCGTTGTCGCGGACAGGGGCCACAATGAGCAGTTCTTC. It translates to CSVVADRGHNEQFF.

The genes are TRBV5-4 and TRBJ2-2; 7 bases map to TRBD1. Looked up from germline, CDR1 is SGHNT and CDR2 is YYREEE (reference sequence). The CDR3 is made up of 17 amino acids. V was pared by 0 bases and J by 1 base, with 6 bases of the junction left unmatched. The CDR3 nucleotides are TGTGCCAGCAGCTTGGGATCGGGACAGAAGAACACCGGGGAGCTGTTTTTT. Its translation is CASSLGSGQKNTGELFF.

By share of the sample, this clone is medium-sized. V usage is TRBV2 and J usage is TRBJ2-5; D might be TRBD2 (5 bases). Trimming shortened V by 7 bases and J by 4 bases, and 7 bases separated the two germline ends. The CDR3 is made up of 11 amino acids. Germline lookup yields CDR1 SNHLY and CDR2 FYNNEI. For the CDR3, the DNA is TGTGCCAGCATGGGAGTAGAGACCCAGTACTTC. Translated, it gives CASMGVETQYF.

V usage is TRBV18 and J usage is TRBJ1-2, with D uncertain. The CDR3 is made up of 16 amino acids. Germline CDR1 KGHSH, CDR2 LQKENI. Deletions cut 3 bases from V and 6 bases from J, with 20 bases between. CDR3 residues: CASSPYSHEDGDGYTF. The CDR3 DNA follows: TGTGCCAGCTCACCCTACTCACACGAGGACGGTGATGGCTACACCTTC. The complete variable domain, with remaining parts taken from reference TRBV18 and TRBJ1-2, reads NAGVMQNPRHLVRRRGQEARLRCSPMKGHSHVYWYRQLPEEGLKFMVYLQKENIIDESGMPKERFSAEFPKEGPSILRIQQVVRGDSAAYFCASSPYSHEDGDGYTFGSGTRLTVV.

The chain combines TRBV28 with TRBJ2-7; 7 positions agree with TRBD1. The CDR3 extends over 15 amino acids. The trim removed 6 bases at V and 2 bases at J, leaving 10 bases unmatched. CDR1 is MDHEN and CDR2 is SYDVKM in the germline V gene. CDR3 amino acids: CASSSDRVGPYEQYF. CDR3 DNA: TGTGCCAGCAGCTCCGACAGGGTGGGCCCCTACGAGCAGTACTTC.

The chain combines TRBV6-1 with TRBJ2-1; 9 bases fit TRBD2. The V segment lost 1 base and the J segment 10 bases; nucleotides outside the gene matches: 14. Germline CDR1 MNHNS, CDR2 SASEGT. The CDR3 has 17 amino acids. CDR3 residues: CASSEVFGTSRYGEQFF. The CDR3 DNA is TGTGCCAGCAGTGAAGTTTTCGGGACTAGCAGATATGGAGAGCAGTTCTTC.

This clone occurred once. The chain uses TRBV18 and TRBJ2-1; 9 nucleotides agree with TRBD2. This CDR3 contains 15 residues. The germline gives CDR1 KGHSH, CDR2 LQKENI. The J segment lost 4 bases and the V segment lost 0 bases, leaving 1 base of the junction unmatched. Written as DNA, the CDR3 is TGTGCCAGCTCACCACCCCTAGCGGGATACAATGAGCAGTTCTTC. It specifies CASSPPLAGYNEQFF. Variable domain in full (rest from reference TRBV18 and TRBJ2-1): NAGVMQNPRHLVRRRGQEARLRCSPMKGHSHVYWYRQLPEEGLKFMVYLQKENIIDESGMPKERFSAEFPKEGPSILRIQQVVRGDSAAYFCASSPPLAGYNEQFFGPGTRLTVL.

The genes are TRBV10-3 and TRBJ2-1; D might be TRBD2 (6 bases). V was cut by 6 bases and J by 0 bases, with 12 bases left in between. CDR1 is ENHRY, CDR2 SYGVKD, per germline. The CDR3 consists of 15 residues. The CDR3, as DNA: TGTGCCATCAGATCCCGGGACTCCTCCTACAATGAGCAGTTCTTC. Encoded protein: CAIRSRDSSYNEQFF.

The rearrangement joins TRBV6-1 to TRBJ1-4, with 7 bases that match TRBD1. This CDR3 region has 14 residues. Unmatched junction bases numbered 7, after V lost 6 bases and J lost 6 bases. Germline CDR1 and CDR2: MNHNS and SASEGT. The CDR3: CASSRTGSDEKLFF. DNA for the CDR3: TGTGCCAGCAGCAGGACAGGTTCGGATGAAAAACTGTTTTTT.

The chain employs TRBV7-2 and TRBJ2-5; 10 nucleotides align to TRBD2. The CDR3 is 15 residues long. Losses at the gene ends were 5 bases for V and 7 bases for J; bases not matched to a gene: 10. Germline loops: CDR1 SGHTA, CDR2 FQGNSA. This CDR3 reads CASSTLAGEVVTQYF. Written as DNA, the CDR3 is TGTGCCAGCAGCACCCTAGCGGGAGAGGTAGTGACCCAGTACTTC.

The chain recombines TRBV6-5 with TRBJ1-4, with D possibly matching TRBD1 (6 bases). The CDR3 extends over 15 amino acids. Germline V gene sequence: CDR1 MNHEY, CDR2 SVGAGI. Trimming took 6 bases from V and 3 from J, leaving 14 bases between them. CDR3 protein: CASRTLQGSNEKLFF. CDR3 nucleotides: TGTGCCAGCAGGACACTACAGGGTTCTAATGAAAAACTGTTTTTT.